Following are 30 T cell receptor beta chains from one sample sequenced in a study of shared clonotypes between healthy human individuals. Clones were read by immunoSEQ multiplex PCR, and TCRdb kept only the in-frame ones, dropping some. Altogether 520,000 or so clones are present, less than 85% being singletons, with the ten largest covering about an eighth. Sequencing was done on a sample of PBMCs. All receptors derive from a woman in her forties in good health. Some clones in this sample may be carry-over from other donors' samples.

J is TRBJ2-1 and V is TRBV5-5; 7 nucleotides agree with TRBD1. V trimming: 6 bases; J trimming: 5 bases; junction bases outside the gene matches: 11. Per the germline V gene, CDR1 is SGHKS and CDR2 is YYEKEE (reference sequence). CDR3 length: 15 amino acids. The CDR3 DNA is TGTGCCAGCACCCCGACAGGGAGATCCCACAATGAGCAGTTCTTC. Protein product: CASTPTGRSHNEQFF.

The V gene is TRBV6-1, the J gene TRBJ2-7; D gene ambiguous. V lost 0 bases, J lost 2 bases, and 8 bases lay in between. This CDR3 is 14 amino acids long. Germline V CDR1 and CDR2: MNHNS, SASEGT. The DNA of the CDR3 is TGTGCCAGCAGTGAAGCTCACGTAGCCTACGAGCAGTACTTC. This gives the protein CASSEAHVAYEQYF.

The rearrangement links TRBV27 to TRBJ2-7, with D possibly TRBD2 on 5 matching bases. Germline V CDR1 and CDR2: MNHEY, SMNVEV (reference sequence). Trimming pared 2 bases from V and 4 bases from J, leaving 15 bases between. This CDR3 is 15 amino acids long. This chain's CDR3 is CASSLIGGSTYEQYF. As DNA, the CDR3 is TGTGCCAGCAGTTTAATTGGTGGGAGTACTTACGAGCAGTACTTC.

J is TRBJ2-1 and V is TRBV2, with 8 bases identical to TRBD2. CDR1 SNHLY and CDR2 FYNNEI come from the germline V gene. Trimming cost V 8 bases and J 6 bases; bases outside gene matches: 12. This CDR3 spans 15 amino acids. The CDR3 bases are TGTGCCAGCTTTGGGAGCGGGAGTAAGAGCAATGAGCAGTTCTTC. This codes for CASFGSGSKSNEQFF.

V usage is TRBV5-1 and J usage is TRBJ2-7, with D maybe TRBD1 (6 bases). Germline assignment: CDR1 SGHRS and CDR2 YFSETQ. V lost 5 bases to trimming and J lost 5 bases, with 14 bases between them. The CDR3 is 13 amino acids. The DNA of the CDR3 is TGCGCCAGCAGACTCGACAGGTTCGACGAGCAGTACTTC. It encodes CASRLDRFDEQYF. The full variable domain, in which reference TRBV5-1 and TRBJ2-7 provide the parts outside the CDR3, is KAGVTQTPRYLIKTRGQQVTLSCSPISGHRSVSWYQQTPGQGLQFLFEYFSETQRNKGNFPGRFSGRQFSNSRSEMNVSTLELGDSALYLCASRLDRFDEQYFGPGTRLTVT.

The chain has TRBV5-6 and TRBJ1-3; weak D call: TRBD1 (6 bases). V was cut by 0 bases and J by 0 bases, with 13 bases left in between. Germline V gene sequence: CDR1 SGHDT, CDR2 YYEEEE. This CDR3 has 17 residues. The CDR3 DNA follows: TGTGCCAGCAGCTTGGCAGGGGCGGAACACTCTGGAAACACCATATATTTT. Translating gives CASSLAGAEHSGNTIYF.

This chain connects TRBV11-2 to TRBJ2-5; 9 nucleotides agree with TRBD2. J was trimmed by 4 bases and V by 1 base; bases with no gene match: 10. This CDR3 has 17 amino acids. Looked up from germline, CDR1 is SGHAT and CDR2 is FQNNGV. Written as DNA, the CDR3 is TGTGCCAGCAGCTTAGGAGGGCTAGCGGGAATACGAGAGACCCAGTACTTC. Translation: CASSLGGLAGIRETQYF.

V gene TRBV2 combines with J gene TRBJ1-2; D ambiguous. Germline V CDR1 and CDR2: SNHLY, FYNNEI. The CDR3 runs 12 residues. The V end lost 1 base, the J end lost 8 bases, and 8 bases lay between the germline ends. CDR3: CASSEEVGGYTF. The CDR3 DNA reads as TGTGCCAGCAGTGAAGAGGTTGGAGGCTACACCTTC.

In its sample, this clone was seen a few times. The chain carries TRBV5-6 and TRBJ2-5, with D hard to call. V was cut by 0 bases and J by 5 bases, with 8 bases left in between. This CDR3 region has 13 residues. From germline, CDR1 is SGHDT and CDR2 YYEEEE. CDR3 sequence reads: CASSLAGSETQYF. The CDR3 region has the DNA TGTGCCAGCAGCTTGGCTGGGTCGGAGACCCAGTACTTC.

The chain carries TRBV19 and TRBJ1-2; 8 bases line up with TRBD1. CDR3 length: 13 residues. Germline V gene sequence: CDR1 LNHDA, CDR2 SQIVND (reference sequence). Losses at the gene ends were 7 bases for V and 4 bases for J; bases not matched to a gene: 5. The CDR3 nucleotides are TGTGCCAGTACCCCGGACAGGGCCTATGGCTACACCTTC. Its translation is CASTPDRAYGYTF.

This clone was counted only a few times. CDR3 sequence: CSARRSEAFF. In DNA, the CDR3 is TGCAGTGCTAGGCGGTCAGAAGCTTTCTTT. The chain recombines TRBV20-1 with TRBJ1-1; D gene ambiguous. This CDR3 contains 10 residues. Between the trimmed V and J ends, which lost 3 bases and 8 bases, there was a span of 7 bases. Germline CDR1 reads DFQATT; CDR2 reads SNEGSKA (reference sequence).

In nucleotides, the CDR3 is TGTGCCAGCTGCCGGCAGGGATCGGATACGCAGTATTTT. This sequence encodes CASCRQGSDTQYF. The chain joins TRBV11-3 to TRBJ2-3; maybe TRBD1 (5 bases). The CDR3 is made up of 13 amino acids. Germline CDR1 SGHNT, CDR2 YENEEA. The V end lost 8 bases, the J end lost 6 bases, and 15 bases lay between the germline ends.

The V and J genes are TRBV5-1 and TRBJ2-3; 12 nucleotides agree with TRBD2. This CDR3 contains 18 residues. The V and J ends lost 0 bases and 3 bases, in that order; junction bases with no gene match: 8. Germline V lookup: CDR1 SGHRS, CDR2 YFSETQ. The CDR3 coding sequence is TGCGCCAGCAGCTTGGACCTAGCGGGAGGGCCGGGGACAGATACGCAGTATTTT. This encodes CASSLDLAGGPGTDTQYF. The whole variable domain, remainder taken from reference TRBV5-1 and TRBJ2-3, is KAGVTQTPRYLIKTRGQQVTLSCSPISGHRSVSWYQQTPGQGLQFLFEYFSETQRNKGNFPGRFSGRQFSNSRSEMNVSTLELGDSALYLCASSLDLAGGPGTDTQYFGPGTRLTVL.

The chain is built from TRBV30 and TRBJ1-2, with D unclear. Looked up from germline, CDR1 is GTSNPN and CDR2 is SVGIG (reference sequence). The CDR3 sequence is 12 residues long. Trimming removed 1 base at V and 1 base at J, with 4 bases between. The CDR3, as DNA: TGTGCCTGGAGTGGGGTTAACTATGGCTACACCTTC. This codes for CAWSGVNYGYTF.

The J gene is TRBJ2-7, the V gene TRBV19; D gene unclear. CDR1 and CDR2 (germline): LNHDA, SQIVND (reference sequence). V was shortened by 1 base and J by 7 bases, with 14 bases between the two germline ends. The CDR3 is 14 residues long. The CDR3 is CASSIVPAMGEQYF. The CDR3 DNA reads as TGTGCCAGTAGTATAGTTCCAGCCATGGGGGAGCAGTACTTC.

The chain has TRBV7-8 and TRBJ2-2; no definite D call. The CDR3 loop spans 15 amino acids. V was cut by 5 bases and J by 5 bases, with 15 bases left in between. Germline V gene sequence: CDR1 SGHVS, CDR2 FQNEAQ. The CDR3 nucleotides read TGTGCCAGCAGCAAAGAGTGGGCAACTACCGGGGAGCTGTTTTTT. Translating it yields CASSKEWATTGELFF.

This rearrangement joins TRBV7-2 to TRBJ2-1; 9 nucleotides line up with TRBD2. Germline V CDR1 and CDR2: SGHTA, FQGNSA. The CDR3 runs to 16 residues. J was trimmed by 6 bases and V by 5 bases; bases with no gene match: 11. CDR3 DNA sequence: TGTGCCAGCAGCCTAAACGGCGGGAGGGATGGCAATGAGCAGTTCTTC. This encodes CASSLNGGRDGNEQFF.

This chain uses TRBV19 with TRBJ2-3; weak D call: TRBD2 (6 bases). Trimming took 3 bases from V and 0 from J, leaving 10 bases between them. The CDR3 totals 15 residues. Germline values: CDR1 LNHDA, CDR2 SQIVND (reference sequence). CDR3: CASSIQAGSTDTQYF. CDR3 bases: TGTGCCAGTAGTATTCAGGCGGGGAGCACAGATACGCAGTATTTT.

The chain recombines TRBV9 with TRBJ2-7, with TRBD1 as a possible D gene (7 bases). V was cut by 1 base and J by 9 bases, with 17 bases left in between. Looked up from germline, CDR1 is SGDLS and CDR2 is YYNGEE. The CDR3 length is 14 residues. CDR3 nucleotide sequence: TGTGCCAGCAGCGTACTGGACAGGACTATGCGGCAGTACTTC. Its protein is CASSVLDRTMRQYF.

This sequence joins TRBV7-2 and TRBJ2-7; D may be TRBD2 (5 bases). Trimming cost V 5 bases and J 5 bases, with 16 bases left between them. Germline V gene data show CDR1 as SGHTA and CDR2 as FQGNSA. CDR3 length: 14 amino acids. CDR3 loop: CASSRRAAGDEQYF. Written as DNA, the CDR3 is TGTGCCAGCAGCAGGCGAGCGGCAGGTGACGAGCAGTACTTC.

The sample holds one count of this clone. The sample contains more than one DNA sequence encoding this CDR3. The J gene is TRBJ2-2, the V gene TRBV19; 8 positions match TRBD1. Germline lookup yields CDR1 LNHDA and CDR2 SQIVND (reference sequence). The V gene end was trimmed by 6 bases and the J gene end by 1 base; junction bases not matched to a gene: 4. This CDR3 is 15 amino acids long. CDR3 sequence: CASSPGTGNTGELFF. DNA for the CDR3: TGTGCCAGTAGCCCCGGGACAGGGAACACCGGGGAGCTGTTTTTT.

The CDR3 DNA reads TGCGCCAGCGGGACTAGCGGGAGGGCCGGTCGGGAGCAGTACTTC. As protein: CASGTSGRAGREQYF. This chain connects TRBV4-3 to TRBJ2-7, with TRBD2 matching over 16 bases. Trimming at V came to 8 bases and at J to 7 bases, leaving 8 bases not matched to a gene. The CDR3 loop spans 15 amino acids. The germline V gene encodes CDR1 LGHNA and CDR2 YSLEER.

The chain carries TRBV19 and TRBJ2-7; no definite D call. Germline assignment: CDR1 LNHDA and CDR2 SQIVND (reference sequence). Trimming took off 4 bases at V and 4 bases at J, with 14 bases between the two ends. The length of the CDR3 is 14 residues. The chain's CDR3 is CASSTLGKAYEQYF. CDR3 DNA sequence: TGTGCCAGTAGTACCCTAGGAAAAGCTTACGAGCAGTACTTC.

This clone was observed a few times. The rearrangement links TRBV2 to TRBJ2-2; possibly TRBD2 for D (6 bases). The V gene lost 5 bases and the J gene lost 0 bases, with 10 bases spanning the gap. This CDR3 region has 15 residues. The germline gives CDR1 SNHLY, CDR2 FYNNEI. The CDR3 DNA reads TGTGCCAGCAGTTCACTAGCCTCGAACACCGGGGAGCTGTTTTTT. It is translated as CASSSLASNTGELFF. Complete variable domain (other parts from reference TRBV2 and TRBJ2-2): EPEVTQTPSHQVTQMGQEVILRCVPISNHLYFYWYRQILGQKVEFLVSFYNNEISEKSEIFDDQFSVERPDGSNFTLKIRSTKLEDSAMYFCASSSLASNTGELFFGEGSRLTVL.

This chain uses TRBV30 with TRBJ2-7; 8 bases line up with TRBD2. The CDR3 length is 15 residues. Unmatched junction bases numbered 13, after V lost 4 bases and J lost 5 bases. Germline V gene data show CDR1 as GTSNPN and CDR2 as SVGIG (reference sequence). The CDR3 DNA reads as TGTGCCTGGAACTACCTAAGCGGGAGAAGCAACGAGCAGTACTTC. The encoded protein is CAWNYLSGRSNEQYF.

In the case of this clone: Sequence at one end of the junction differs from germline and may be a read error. The CDR3 DNA sequence: TGTGCCAGTAGTGATAGGGGGCCGTTAGGGACCCAGTACTTC. Amino acid sequence: CASSDRGPLGTQYF. The J gene is TRBJ2-5, the V gene TRBV6-1; 7 bases are a match to TRBD1. The germline V gene encodes CDR1 MNHNS and CDR2 SASEGT. The CDR3 covers 14 residues.

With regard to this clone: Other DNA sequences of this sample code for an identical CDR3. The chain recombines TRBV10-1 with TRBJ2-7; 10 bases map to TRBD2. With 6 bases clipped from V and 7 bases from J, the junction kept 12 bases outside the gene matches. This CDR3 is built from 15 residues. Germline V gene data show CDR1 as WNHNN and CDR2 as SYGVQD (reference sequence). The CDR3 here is CASRLGLAAVLEQYF. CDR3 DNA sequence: TGCGCCAGCAGACTCGGACTAGCGGCCGTCTTGGAGCAGTACTTC.

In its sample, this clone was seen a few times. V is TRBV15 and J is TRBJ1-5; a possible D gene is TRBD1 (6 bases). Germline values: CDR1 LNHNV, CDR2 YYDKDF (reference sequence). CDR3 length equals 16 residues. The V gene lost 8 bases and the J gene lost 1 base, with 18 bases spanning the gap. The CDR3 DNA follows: TGTGCCACCCGCCGACGTGGGGGGGCGAGCAATCAGCCCCAGCATTTT. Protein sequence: CATRRRGGASNQPQHF. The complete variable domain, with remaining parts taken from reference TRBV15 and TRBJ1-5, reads DAMVIQNPRYQVTQFGKPVTLSCSQTLNHNVMYWYQQKSSQAPKLLFHYYDKDFNNEADTPDNFQSRRPNTSFCFLDIRSPGLGDTAMYLCATRRRGGASNQPQHFGDGTRLSIL.

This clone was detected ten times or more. The CDR3 here is CASSSPGGGRRYEQYF. CDR3 coding DNA: TGTGCCAGCAGTTCCCCTGGGGGCGGGAGGCGCTACGAGCAGTACTTC. The chain joins TRBV27 to TRBJ2-7; 8 bases line up with TRBD2. Germline loops: CDR1 MNHEY, CDR2 SMNVEV (reference sequence). The CDR3 length is 16 residues. V lost 4 bases, J lost 3 bases, and 11 bases stayed unmatched.

The CDR3 loop is CASSEQRGLYEQYF. CDR3 nucleotide sequence: TGCGCCAGCAGTGAGCAGAGGGGGCTCTACGAGCAGTACTTC. This chain joins TRBV10-2 and TRBJ2-7, with TRBD1 matching 7 bases. The CDR3 loop spans 14 amino acids. Germline V CDR1 and CDR2: WSHSY, SAAADI. V was clipped by 2 bases and J by 3 bases; unmatched bases: 4.